The rows below give T cell receptor beta chains drawn from one sample of a study of T cells in Graves' hyperthyroidism and ophthalmopathy. MiXCR, applied by TCRdb to the multiplex PCR reads, yields one record per CDR3 protein. The sample holds some 400,000 distinct CDR3 sequences, approximately 15% seen once. Sequenced sample: blood. These receptors all come from a man aged 25-40 years with Graves' hyperthyroidism that later progressed to Graves' ophthalmopathy. Both conserved end residues are part of each CDR3. A D gene is named only where the DNA matches it firmly. Expanded clones get a size class; other rows say once, few or many, or leave the size out.

clone_size,v_call,d_call,j_call,cdr3_length,cdr3_aa,cdr3_nt
-,TRBV4-1,-,TRBJ2-7,13,CASSLHTGYEQYF,TGCGCCAGCAGCCTACACACCGGCTACGAGCAGTACTTC
-,TRBV19,-,TRBJ1-2,15,CASSIGGGSDYGYTF,TGTGCCAGTAGTATAGGAGGCGGATCCGACTATGGCTACACCTTC
few,TRBV7-9,TRBD2,TRBJ2-5,14,CASSAGTTQETQYF,TGTGCCAGCAGCGCCGGGACTACGCAAGAGACCCAGTACTTC
-,TRBV28,-,TRBJ1-2,16,CASVSLPAGKNYGYTF,TGTGCCAGCGTATCCCTCCCGGCGGGGAAAAACTATGGCTACACCTTC
-,TRBV7-2,TRBD2,TRBJ2-2,17,CASSFDGTSAFTGELFF,TGTGCCAGCAGCTTTGATGGGACTAGCGCTTTCACCGGGGAGCTGTTTTTT
few,TRBV6-2/TRBV6-3,-,TRBJ1-4,17,CASSSNSGPTGGEKLFF,TGTGCCAGCAGTTCAAACTCTGGTCCAACAGGTGGAGAAAAACTGTTTTTT
many,TRBV6-2/TRBV6-3,TRBD1,TRBJ1-2,16,CASSSATGPANYGYTF,TGTGCCAGCAGTTCCGCGACAGGGCCAGCTAACTATGGCTACACCTTC
-,TRBV12-3/TRBV12-4,-,TRBJ1-2,16,CASTGLGDKTNYGYTF,TGTGCCAGCACCGGTCTTGGGGACAAAACTAACTATGGCTACACCTTC
-,TRBV11-3,-,TRBJ2-1,17,CASSLGGATDSYNEQFF,TGTGCCAGCAGCTTAGGGGGGGCTACCGACTCCTACAATGAGCAGTTCTTC
-,TRBV5-4,-,TRBJ1-3,16,CASSPAPDRSGNTIYF,TGTGCCAGCAGTCCAGCCCCCGACAGGTCTGGAAACACCATATATTTT
many,TRBV18,-,TRBJ1-5,14,CASSPPGEGQPQHF,TGTGCCAGCTCACCACCGGGTGAGGGTCAGCCCCAGCATTTT